Shown below are 29 T cell receptor beta chains from a single sample sequenced in a study of a mutant IDH1 vaccine in newly diagnosed glioma. Time point here: baseline, week 1 (first vaccination visit). As for treatment: pre-vaccination baseline after standard-of-care therapy. Only in-frame clones appear in the TCRdb table, and some are missing; sequencing was by immunoSEQ multiplex PCR. The sample shows 95,000 to 100,000 clones, around 90% of them seen only once. The sample consisted of PBMCs, taken from a glioma patient treated with radiotherapy, temozolomide or both. Source of these receptors: a woman between 45 and 65 years old with glioma.

This rearrangement joins TRBV5-4 to TRBJ1-2, with D unclear. Germline V CDR1 and CDR2: SGHNT, YYREEE (reference sequence). V lost 0 bases to trimming and J lost 2 bases, with 5 bases between them. This CDR3 has 13 residues. CDR3 coding DNA: TGTGCCAGCAGCTTGGAACGGAACTATGGCTACACCTTC. Translating gives CASSLERNYGYTF.

This clone was counted once. The chain links TRBV11-2 to TRBJ1-6, with 9 bases aligning to TRBD1. Germline CDR1 and CDR2: SGHAT and FQNNGV. The CDR3 is 16 residues long. V was pared by 0 bases and J by 8 bases, with 5 bases of the junction left unmatched. In nucleotides, the CDR3 is TGTGCCAGCAGCTTAGAGGGGGACAGGGTTGATTCACCCCTCCACTTT. This translates into CASSLEGDRVDSPLHF.

The rearrangement uses TRBV2 and TRBJ1-4, with 10 bases identical to TRBD1. There are 16 residues in the CDR3. V shed 7 bases, J shed 3 bases, and the junction held 8 bases outside the gene matches. Germline V lookup: CDR1 SNHLY, CDR2 FYNNEI. Here the CDR3 DNA reads TGTGCCAGCAACCCGGGACAGGGGATCTCTAATGAAAAACTGTTTTTT. This codes for CASNPGQGISNEKLFF. Full variable domain (rest looked up from reference TRBV2 and TRBJ1-4): EPEVTQTPSHQVTQMGQEVILRCVPISNHLYFYWYRQILGQKVEFLVSFYNNEISEKSEIFDDQFSVERPDGSNFTLKIRSTKLEDSAMYFCASNPGQGISNEKLFFGSGTQLSVL.

The chain combines TRBV7-3 with TRBJ1-2; 11 bases are shared with TRBD1. Germline V gene lookup returns CDR1 SGHTA and CDR2 FQGTGA. The J segment lost 3 bases and the V segment lost 5 bases, leaving 5 bases of the junction unmatched. The CDR3 spans 15 residues. The chain's CDR3 is CASSPGQGAHYGYTF. For the CDR3, the DNA is TGTGCCAGCAGCCCTGGACAGGGGGCGCACTATGGCTACACCTTC. Together with reference TRBV7-3 and TRBJ1-2, the CDR3 gives the full variable domain: GAGVSQTPSNKVTEKGKYVELRCDPISGHTALYWYRQSLGQGPEFLIYFQGTGAADDSGLPNDRFFAVRPEGSVSTLKIQRTERGDSAVYLCASSPGQGAHYGYTFGSGTRLTVV.

This sequence joins TRBV5-5 and TRBJ1-2; the D gene is possibly TRBD1 (5 bases). This CDR3 contains 16 residues. V shed 4 bases and J shed 5 bases, with 21 bases lying between them. Germline CDR1 and CDR2: SGHKS and YYEKEE (reference sequence). The chain's CDR3 is CASSALMQGPRYGYTF. CDR3 DNA: TGTGCCAGCAGCGCATTAATGCAGGGCCCCAGGTATGGCTACACCTTC.

This rearrangement joins TRBV28 to TRBJ1-5; possible D gene TRBD1, 6 bases. The CDR3 runs to 15 residues. Looked up from germline, CDR1 is MDHEN and CDR2 is SYDVKM. Between the trimmed V and J ends, which lost 3 bases and 3 bases, there was a span of 12 bases. CDR3 protein: CASSFSRQVNQPQHF. The CDR3 DNA sequence: TGTGCCAGCAGTTTTTCCAGACAGGTCAATCAGCCCCAGCATTTT.

The rearrangement links TRBV5-4 to TRBJ2-2, with D possibly being TRBD1 or TRBD2 (5 bases each). This CDR3 spans 16 amino acids. Germline CDR1 and CDR2: SGHNT and YYREEE (reference sequence). Trimming shortened V by 6 bases and J by 5 bases, and 20 bases separated the two germline ends. The chain's CDR3 is CASTIGGRARTGELFF. DNA of the CDR3: TGTGCCAGCACCATTGGGGGAAGGGCTAGGACCGGGGAGCTGTTTTTT. Full variable domain (rest looked up from reference TRBV5-4 and TRBJ2-2): ETGVTQSPTHLIKTRGQQVTLRCSSQSGHNTVSWYQQALGQGPQFIFQYYREEENGRGNFPPRFSGLQFPNYSSELNVNALELDDSALYLCASTIGGRARTGELFFGEGSRLTVL.

The chain combines TRBV5-4 with TRBJ2-2; 8 bases match TRBD1. The germline V gene has CDR1 SGHNT and CDR2 YYREEE (reference sequence). CDR3 length: 14 amino acids. The ends lost 6 bases at V and 4 bases at J; junction bases unmatched: 5. Here the CDR3 reads CASTKQGGTGELFF. The CDR3 coding sequence is TGTGCCAGCACGAAACAGGGGGGCACCGGGGAGCTGTTTTTT.

The V call is TRBV9, the J call TRBJ2-1; maybe TRBD1 (5 bases). The V gene's germline CDR1 is SGDLS and CDR2 YYNGEE. V lost 0 bases and J 3 bases, leaving 16 bases between the germline ends. CDR3 length: 17 residues. The CDR3 loop reads CASSVEIRGPIYNEQFF. The CDR3 DNA sequence: TGTGCCAGCAGCGTAGAAATAAGGGGTCCGATCTACAATGAGCAGTTCTTC.

The rearrangement links TRBV9 to TRBJ2-7, with TRBD2 matching 8 bases. CDR3 size: 15 residues. V gave up 3 bases and J gave up 5 bases; unmatched junction bases: 10. Germline V gene sequence: CDR1 SGDLS, CDR2 YYNGEE. CDR3 bases: TGTGCCAGCAGCGCCGACGGCGGGAGGTACCACGAGCAGTACTTC. Protein sequence: CASSADGGRYHEQYF.

This clone was seen a single time. The chain is built from TRBV5-1 and TRBJ2-7; possible D gene TRBD2, 5 bases. CDR3 length equals 15 residues. The V gene lost 4 bases and the J gene lost 0 bases, with 14 bases spanning the gap. CDR1 and CDR2 from the germline V gene are SGHRS and YFSETQ. The CDR3 DNA reads TGCGCCAGCAGCCGTAGCGTAGGTAACTCCTACGAGCAGTACTTC. Translating gives CASSRSVGNSYEQYF.

The chain uses TRBV30 and TRBJ1-1, with no clear D. CDR1 and CDR2 from the germline V gene are GTSNPN and SVGIG (reference sequence). Deletions cut 0 bases from V and 1 base from J, with 15 bases between. The CDR3 consists of 16 residues. The CDR3 DNA is TGTGCCTGGAGTGTACGATCGTCCCAGGAGAACACTGAAGCTTTCTTT. It encodes CAWSVRSSQENTEAFF.

The chain uses TRBV7-9 and TRBJ2-3; TRBD1 agrees at 10 bases. V dropped 6 bases and J dropped 4; count of bases not matched to a gene: 7. From germline, CDR1 is SEHNR and CDR2 FQNEAQ (reference sequence). CDR3 length equals 15 residues. CDR3 in DNA: TGTGCCAGCAGTAATCGGGACAGGGGCTCAGATACGCAGTATTTT. Translating it yields CASSNRDRGSDTQYF. The full variable domain, rest sourced from reference TRBV7-9 and TRBJ2-3, is DTGVSQNPRHKITKRGQNVTFRCDPISEHNRLYWYRQTLGQGPEFLTYFQNEAQLEKSRLLSDRFSAERPKGSFSTLEIQRTEQGDSAMYLCASSNRDRGSDTQYFGPGTRLTVL.

The chain uses TRBV10-3 and TRBJ2-7, with 9 bases matching TRBD1. Germline loops: CDR1 ENHRY, CDR2 SYGVKD. This CDR3 has 16 residues. V lost 3 bases and J lost 1; bases outside the gene matches: 7. In DNA form, the CDR3 reads TGTGCCATCAGTGAACAGGACAGGGGATCGTCCTACGAGCAGTACTTC. It translates to CAISEQDRGSSYEQYF.

The V call is TRBV19, the J call TRBJ1-2; TRBD1 might be the D (6 bases). CDR1 and CDR2 from the germline V gene are LNHDA and SQIVND (reference sequence). The CDR3 runs 14 residues. The germline V and J ends were trimmed by 6 bases and 2 bases, with 13 bases remaining between them. The CDR3 region is CASSLGHLNYGYTF. The CDR3 DNA follows: TGTGCCAGTAGCCTGGGACATCTCAACTATGGCTACACCTTC.

This clone was seen only once. V usage is TRBV30 and J usage is TRBJ2-7, with 7 bases aligning to TRBD1. J lost 3 bases, V lost 2 bases, and 4 bases had no gene match. The CDR3 totals 13 residues. The germline V gene has CDR1 GTSNPN and CDR2 SVGIG (reference sequence). The CDR3 reads CAWSRGQLYEQYF. The CDR3 nucleotides are TGTGCCTGGAGTCGGGGACAGCTCTACGAGCAGTACTTC.

This sequence joins TRBV27 and TRBJ2-2; D may be TRBD1 or TRBD2 (7 bases each). The CDR3 sequence is 15 residues long. Germline CDR1 reads MNHEY; CDR2 reads SMNVEV (reference sequence). V gave up 6 bases and J gave up 5 bases, with 16 bases separating them. This chain's CDR3 is CASSPGGTVTGELFF. CDR3 sequence (DNA): TGTGCCAGCAGCCCCGGGGGGACAGTGACCGGGGAGCTGTTTTTT.

V usage is TRBV7-9 and J usage is TRBJ2-7, with 9 bases matching TRBD1. Trimming at V came to 1 base and at J to 3 bases, leaving 4 bases not matched to a gene. The CDR3 covers 15 residues. CDR1 is SEHNR and CDR2 is FQNEAQ in the germline V gene (reference sequence). CDR3 DNA: TGTGCCAGCAGCTTAGGACAGGGGGTCTTCTACGAGCAGTACTTC. This encodes CASSLGQGVFYEQYF.

This sequence joins TRBV10-3 and TRBJ1-3, with 8 nucleotides matching TRBD1. The CDR3 loop spans 15 amino acids. Germline lookup yields CDR1 ENHRY and CDR2 SYGVKD. The junction had 6 bases not matched to a gene; V was cut back by 6 bases and J by 2 bases. The CDR3 sequence: CAIRPGGSTGNTIYF. The CDR3 DNA reads as TGTGCCATCAGGCCAGGGGGCTCGACTGGAAACACCATATATTTT.

The count of this clone is one. The chain employs TRBV27 and TRBJ2-2; 12 bases fit TRBD2. CDR1 and CDR2 (germline): MNHEY, SMNVEV (reference sequence). The V and J ends lost 5 bases and 3 bases, in that order; junction bases with no gene match: 7. The CDR3 totals 17 residues. CDR3 loop: CASSGASGRAYTGELFF. In DNA, the CDR3 is TGTGCCAGCAGTGGGGCTAGCGGGAGGGCCTACACCGGGGAGCTGTTTTTT.

The rearrangement joins TRBV5-1 to TRBJ2-7, with TRBD2 matching 9 bases. This CDR3 is 16 amino acids long. CDR1 and CDR2 (germline): SGHRS, YFSETQ. The junction had 12 bases not matched to a gene; V was cut back by 4 bases and J by 4 bases. This CDR3 reads CASSPGSSGRRYEQYF. Written as DNA, the CDR3 is TGCGCCAGCAGCCCAGGGTCAAGCGGGAGGAGGTACGAGCAGTACTTC. The full variable domain, completed using reference TRBV5-1 and TRBJ2-7, is KAGVTQTPRYLIKTRGQQVTLSCSPISGHRSVSWYQQTPGQGLQFLFEYFSETQRNKGNFPGRFSGRQFSNSRSEMNVSTLELGDSALYLCASSPGSSGRRYEQYFGPGTRLTVT.

This clone was observed a few times. V and J are TRBV19 and TRBJ1-1; D call uncertain. Trimming left V 2 bases short and J 1 base short, with 8 bases between. CDR3 length: 14 amino acids. Germline-derived CDR1 and CDR2 are LNHDA and SQIVND (reference sequence). In nucleotides, the CDR3 is TGTGCCAGTAGTATATCCGGGGAGAACACTGAAGCTTTCTTT. The encoded protein is CASSISGENTEAFF.

This clone has only a few counts. The chain carries TRBV29-1 and TRBJ1-1, with D unresolved. In germline, CDR1 is SQVTM, CDR2 ANQGSEA. Trimming cost V 4 bases and J 5 bases, with 14 bases left between them. This CDR3 has 13 residues. CDR3 amino acids: CSVGGPGETEAFF. CDR3 sequence (DNA): TGCAGCGTTGGCGGACCGGGAGAAACTGAAGCTTTCTTT.

The count of this clone is one. This chain uses TRBV18 with TRBJ2-7; a possible D gene is TRBD1 (5 bases). Germline V gives CDR1 KGHSH, CDR2 LQKENI. The CDR3 runs to 12 residues. V dropped 3 bases and J dropped 5 bases, with 8 bases sitting between them. CDR3 coding DNA: TGTGCCAGCTCACCGACAGCAAACGAGCAGTACTTC. Protein: CASSPTANEQYF.

This chain connects TRBV5-8 to TRBJ2-2; 9 nucleotides line up with TRBD1. CDR3 size: 15 residues. J gave up 7 bases and V 2 bases, and 6 bases lay outside the gene matches. Per the germline V gene, CDR1 is SGHTS and CDR2 is YDEGEE. CDR3 DNA: TGTGCCAGCAGCTTCGGGACAGGGACGATCGGGGAGCTGTTTTTT. Protein: CASSFGTGTIGELFF.

The rearrangement uses TRBV30 and TRBJ1-4; no firm D call. In germline, CDR1 is GTSNPN, CDR2 SVGIG (reference sequence). The CDR3 is 12 residues long. V lost 2 bases, J lost 14 bases, and 15 bases lay in between. As DNA, the CDR3 is TGTGCCTGGAGTCATGCCCCCCCCATCCTGTTTTTT. It codes for CAWSHAPPILFF.

This chain connects TRBV10-3 to TRBJ1-6; 10 nucleotides line up with TRBD1. CDR1 and CDR2 (germline): ENHRY, SYGVKD. The CDR3 consists of 15 residues. V shed 6 bases and J 7 bases; nucleotides not matched to a gene: 6. CDR3 nucleotide sequence: TGTGCCATCAGATCCGGACAGGGGGGGAATTCACCCCTCCACTTT. This codes for CAIRSGQGGNSPLHF.

The J gene is TRBJ2-3, the V gene TRBV5-5; TRBD1 is a possible D gene (6 bases). The CDR3 extends over 15 amino acids. Germline V gene sequence: CDR1 SGHKS, CDR2 YYEKEE (reference sequence). V was pared by 3 bases and J by 2 bases, with 13 bases between. CDR3 residues: CASSWVTGITDTQYF. The DNA for the CDR3 is TGTGCCAGCAGCTGGGTAACAGGGATCACAGATACGCAGTATTTT.

The rearrangement uses TRBV7-9 and TRBJ2-1; D is uncertain. There are 15 residues in the CDR3. The germline V gene encodes CDR1 SEHNR and CDR2 FQNEAQ (reference sequence). The V end lost 3 bases, the J end lost 4 bases, and 13 bases lay between the germline ends. The CDR3 coding sequence is TGTGCCAGCAGCTTCCCGACCATTCTATACAATGAGCAGTTCTTC. Its translation is CASSFPTILYNEQFF.